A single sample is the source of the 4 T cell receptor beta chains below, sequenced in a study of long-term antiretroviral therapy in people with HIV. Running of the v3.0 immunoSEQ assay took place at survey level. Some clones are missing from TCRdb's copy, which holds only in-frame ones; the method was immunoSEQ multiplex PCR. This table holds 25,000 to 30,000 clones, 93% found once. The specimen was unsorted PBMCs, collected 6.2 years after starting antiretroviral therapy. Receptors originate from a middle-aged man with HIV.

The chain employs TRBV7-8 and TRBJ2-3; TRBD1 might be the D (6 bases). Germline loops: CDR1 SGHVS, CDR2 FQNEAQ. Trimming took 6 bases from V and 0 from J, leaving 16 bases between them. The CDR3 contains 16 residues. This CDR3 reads CASRPYPTGSTDTQYF. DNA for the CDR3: TGTGCCAGCAGACCTTATCCGACAGGTAGCACAGATACGCAGTATTTT.

The CDR3 loop reads CASSLKAGTGGYNEQFF. CDR3 in DNA: TGTGCCAGCAGCCTAAAGGCCGGGACAGGGGGTTACAATGAGCAGTTCTTC. The chain uses TRBV5-4 and TRBJ2-1; the match to TRBD1 covers 11 bases. J lost 4 bases, V lost 4 bases, and 10 bases had no gene match. In germline, CDR1 is SGHNT, CDR2 YYREEE (reference sequence). CDR3 length: 17 amino acids.

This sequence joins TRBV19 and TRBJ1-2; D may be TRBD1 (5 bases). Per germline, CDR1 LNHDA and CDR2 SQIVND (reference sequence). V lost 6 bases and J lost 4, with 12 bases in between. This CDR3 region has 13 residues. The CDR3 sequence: CASSPSRGYGYTF. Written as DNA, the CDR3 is TGTGCCAGTAGCCCCTCTAGGGGCTATGGCTACACCTTC.

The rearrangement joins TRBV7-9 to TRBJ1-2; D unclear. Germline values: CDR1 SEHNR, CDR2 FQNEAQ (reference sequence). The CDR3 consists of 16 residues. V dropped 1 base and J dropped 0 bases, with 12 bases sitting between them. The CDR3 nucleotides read TGTGCCAGCAGCTTAGGCGGGGAGGAAGCTAACTATGGCTACACCTTC. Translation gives CASSLGGEEANYGYTF.